The 22 T cell receptor beta chains below were found in one sample sequenced in a study of blood T cells in healthy people across ages (dated by TCRdb to between 2014 and 2016). Library preparation was by 5' RACE. Sequencing instrument: Illumina HiSeq 2500. A second 7 to 11 cycle PCR used a sample-barcoded 5' primer and a J-beta primer mix. The public reads were reprocessed in TCRdb via fastp at Q25 and MiXCR, keeping in-frame beta chains. Each entry is one CDR3 protein sequence, shown with its most common DNA and genes. This sample comprises around 990,000 distinct CDR3 sequences, less than 25% of them detected only once. Around 0.75% of the sample belongs to the ten largest clones. The same data also went into a second study, on T cells of mothers and their children.

The material sequenced was blood. These receptors all come from a girl aged 2 to 9 in good health.

The sample holds a few counts of this clonotype. This chain uses TRBV7-9 with TRBJ2-1; the D gene is possibly TRBD2 (5 bases). V lost 4 bases and J 6 bases, leaving 16 bases between the germline ends. There are 15 residues in the CDR3. Germline CDR1 reads SEHNR; CDR2 reads FQNEAQ (reference sequence). CDR3 residues: CASSSSYYGVNEQFF. The CDR3 nucleotides are TGTGCCAGCAGCTCATCCTATTACGGGGTCAATGAGCAGTTCTTC.

The table lists this clonotype with a few counts. The chain carries TRBV20-1 and TRBJ1-3; D remains unclear. The CDR3 sequence is 15 residues long. V gave up 6 bases and J gave up 0 bases, with 15 bases separating them. Looked up from germline, CDR1 is DFQATT and CDR2 is SNEGSKA (reference sequence). The CDR3 reads CSARNLASSGNTIYF. Written as DNA, the CDR3 is TGCAGTGCGAGAAATCTGGCGAGCTCTGGAAACACCATATATTTT.

This clonotype came up a few times. One end of the junction is discordant with germline, which a read error may explain. This chain connects TRBV11-1 to TRBJ2-5, with unresolved D. In germline, CDR1 is SGHAT, CDR2 FQDESV (reference sequence). CDR3 length equals 12 residues. In DNA form, the CDR3 reads TGTGCCAGCAGCTTAGCTCCCGAGACCCAGCACTTC. It specifies CASSLAPETQHF.

This clonotype showed up just a few times. This chain uses TRBV28 with TRBJ2-3; 10 positions agree with TRBD1. Losses at the gene ends were 6 bases for V and 3 bases for J; bases not matched to a gene: 9. CDR1 is MDHEN, CDR2 SYDVKM, per germline. The CDR3 is 16 amino acids. CDR3 coding DNA: TGTGCCAGCAGACCTAGGACAGGGGGGCGTACAGATACGCAGTATTTT. It yields the protein CASRPRTGGRTDTQYF. The whole variable domain, remainder taken from reference TRBV28 and TRBJ2-3, is DVKVTQSSRYLVKRTGEKVFLECVQDMDHENMFWYRQDPGLGLRLIYFSYDVKMKEKGDIPEGYSVSREKKERFSLILESASTNQTSMYLCASRPRTGGRTDTQYFGPGTRLTVL.

The V gene is TRBV20-1, the J gene TRBJ1-2; D not resolved. Germline assignment: CDR1 DFQATT and CDR2 SNEGSKA (reference sequence). Trimming left V 5 bases short and J 1 base short, with 14 bases between. The CDR3 sequence is 14 residues long. The CDR3 region is CSAPPQEGNYGYTF. CDR3 nucleotide sequence: TGCAGTGCTCCCCCGCAAGAGGGTAACTATGGCTACACCTTC.

As to this clonotype: This CDR3 fails to terminate in the conserved phenylalanine or tryptophan, so it likely reflects a read error. The chain links TRBV12-3 or TRBV12-4 to TRBJ1-5; D may be TRBD1 (5 bases). The CDR3 loop spans 14 amino acids. V lost 4 bases to trimming and J lost 4 bases, with 11 bases between them. The CDR3: CASSYLDTNQPQHS. DNA for the CDR3: TGTGCCAGCAGTTACTTGGACACGAATCAGCCCCAGCATTCT.

This clonotype was seen a few times. The chain combines TRBV5-6 with TRBJ1-2, with 8 bases lining up with TRBD1. The V and J ends lost 2 bases and 8 bases, in that order; junction bases with no gene match: 11. Germline V CDR1 and CDR2: SGHDT, YYEEEE. The CDR3 is made up of 15 amino acids. The CDR3 coding sequence is TGTGCCAGCAGCTTCCTGCCCCTGACAGGGGTCGGCTACACCTTC. Protein: CASSFLPLTGVGYTF.

This clonotype was seen only a few times. This sequence joins TRBV7-2 and TRBJ1-2; 9 nucleotides align to TRBD1. The CDR3 runs to 17 residues. V was pared by 4 bases and J by 6 bases, with 15 bases of the junction left unmatched. CDR1 is SGHTA and CDR2 is FQGNSA in the germline V gene. In nucleotides, the CDR3 is TGTGCCAGCAGCTCTCATTGGAGCCCCGGGACAGGGAATGGCTACACCTTC. As protein: CASSSHWSPGTGNGYTF.

This rearrangement joins TRBV5-1 to TRBJ1-1, with TRBD1 matching 10 bases. V was pared by 4 bases and J by 5 bases, with 5 bases of the junction left unmatched. This CDR3 is 14 amino acids long. In germline, CDR1 is SGHRS, CDR2 YFSETQ. This CDR3 reads CASSDRGRGTEAFF. Here the CDR3 DNA reads TGCGCCAGCAGCGACAGGGGGCGCGGGACTGAAGCTTTCTTT.

This clonotype came up a few times. This chain connects TRBV7-9 to TRBJ1-6; D is uncertain. Per the germline V gene, CDR1 is SEHNR and CDR2 is FQNEAQ (reference sequence). Trimming removed 0 bases at V and 10 bases at J, with 10 bases between. The CDR3 totals 14 residues. The CDR3 sequence is CASSLAGQGSPLHF. Here the CDR3 DNA reads TGTGCCAGCAGCTTAGCAGGGCAAGGATCACCCCTCCACTTT.

This clonotype was detected only once. The V and J genes are TRBV3-1 and TRBJ2-1; TRBD2 matches at 11 bases. CDR1 is LGHDT, CDR2 YNNKEL, per germline (reference sequence). The length of the CDR3 is 18 residues. The V gene end was trimmed by 2 bases and the J gene end by 4 bases; junction bases not matched to a gene: 10. DNA for the CDR3: TGTGCCAGCAGCCAACCCATACCGGGACTAGCGGTTTACAATGAGCAGTTCTTC. It translates to CASSQPIPGLAVYNEQFF.

This clonotype was found a few times. The chain links TRBV13 to TRBJ1-3; D unclear. V lost 7 bases to trimming and J lost 0 bases, with 13 bases between them. Germline CDR1 reads PRHDT; CDR2 reads FYEKMQ (reference sequence). The CDR3 has 15 amino acids. Here the CDR3 reads CASKAEKSSGNTIYF. In nucleotides, the CDR3 is TGTGCCAGCAAGGCAGAAAAGAGCTCTGGAAACACCATATATTTT.

This clonotype was recorded only once. V usage is TRBV20-1 and J usage is TRBJ2-3; 8 nucleotides line up with TRBD2. J was trimmed by 4 bases and V by 3 bases; bases with no gene match: 9. In germline, CDR1 is DFQATT, CDR2 SNEGSKA (reference sequence). The CDR3 is made up of 15 amino acids. CDR3 sequence (DNA): TGCAGTGCTAGCGGGAGGGCCCTTGGCTCAGATACGCAGTATTTT. It encodes CSASGRALGSDTQYF.

This sequence joins TRBV28 and TRBJ1-2; D ambiguous. The CDR3 length is 13 residues. V lost 2 bases to trimming and J lost 6 bases, with 10 bases between them. Looked up from germline, CDR1 is MDHEN and CDR2 is SYDVKM. This CDR3 is CASSLGQDHGYTF. The CDR3 DNA sequence: TGTGCCAGCAGTTTAGGGCAGGACCATGGCTACACCTTC.

V usage is TRBV5-1 and J usage is TRBJ1-4, with 9 bases aligning to TRBD1. Germline CDR1 and CDR2: SGHRS and YFSETQ. This CDR3 has 16 residues. V lost 4 bases to trimming and J lost 6 bases; unmatched junction nucleotides: 10. CDR3 nucleotides: TGCGCCAGCAGCAGGGACAGGGTTGGCTCGGATGAAAAACTGTTTTTT. It is translated as CASSRDRVGSDEKLFF.

This clonotype was counted between two and nine times. The chain employs TRBV7-2 and TRBJ1-2; possible D gene TRBD1, 5 bases. The V gene's germline CDR1 is SGHTA and CDR2 FQGNSA. The CDR3 extends over 13 amino acids. The V and J ends lost 6 bases and 6 bases respectively, with 14 bases between them. CDR3 bases: TGTGCCAGCAGTTTTGGGCAGGGTGATGGCTACACCTTC. Protein product: CASSFGQGDGYTF.

The chain employs TRBV5-4 and TRBJ2-3; 7 nucleotides line up with TRBD2. This CDR3 is 15 amino acids long. Germline loops: CDR1 SGHNT, CDR2 YYREEE (reference sequence). Trimming took 5 bases from V and 0 from J; bases not matched to a gene: 6. The DNA of the CDR3 is TGTGCCAGCAGATTTATTAGCGGGAGCACAGATACGCAGTATTTT. Translation gives CASRFISGSTDTQYF.

Ten or more counts support this clonotype. The rearrangement links TRBV25-1 to TRBJ2-1, with D uncertain. V was trimmed by 3 bases and J by 4 bases, leaving 4 bases between them. Germline assignment: CDR1 MGHDK and CDR2 SYGVNS. The CDR3 contains 12 residues. DNA of the CDR3: TGTGCCAGCAGTGAGGGGTACAATGAGCAGTTCTTC. The encoded protein is CASSEGYNEQFF. The variable domain in full, with the rest retrieved from reference TRBV25-1 and TRBJ2-1, is EADIYQTPRYLVIGTGKKITLECSQTMGHDKMYWYQQDPGMELHLIHYSYGVNSTEKGDLSSESTVSRIRTEHFPLTLESARPSHTSQYLCASSEGYNEQFFGPGTRLTVL.

This chain uses TRBV12-3 or TRBV12-4 with TRBJ1-2; TRBD1 aligns across 8 bases. The CDR3 contains 15 residues. The ends lost 6 bases at V and 8 bases at J; junction bases unmatched: 14. The DNA of the CDR3 is TGTGCCAGCAGCCAAAGGACAGGGAAGGCAGGAGGCTACACCTTC. This translates into CASSQRTGKAGGYTF.

This chain uses TRBV7-8 with TRBJ2-5; D is uncertain. The end of the DNA fits TRBJ2-1 better, so the J call may be wrong. CDR1 and CDR2 (germline): SGHVS, FQNEAQ. The CDR3 covers 15 residues. DNA for the CDR3: TGTGCCAGCAGTTTGCCCGAGGCAGCTTACAATGAGCAGTTCTTC. Protein product: CASSLPEAAYNEQFF.

This clonotype was recorded only once. J is TRBJ2-2 and V is TRBV12-5, with TRBD2 matching 10 bases. Unmatched junction bases numbered 5, after V lost 4 bases and J lost 3 bases. From germline, CDR1 is LGHNT and CDR2 FRNRAP. The CDR3 spans 16 residues. The CDR3 protein is CASGSTSGRYTGELFF. The CDR3 DNA sequence: TGTGCTAGTGGTTCGACTAGCGGGCGCTACACCGGGGAGCTGTTTTTT.

V and J are TRBV7-2 and TRBJ2-2; D not resolved. This CDR3 has 17 amino acids. CDR1 is SGHTA and CDR2 is FQGNSA in the germline V gene. V lost 2 bases and J 4 bases, leaving 17 bases between the germline ends. CDR3 sequence reads: CASSLLHRLALTGELFF. The CDR3 DNA reads TGTGCCAGCAGCTTATTACACCGGCTTGCTCTCACCGGGGAGCTGTTTTTT.